Included here is one TCR beta chain sequence, with context. Its recognized antigen is unknown. One base away there is no much larger clone; base qualities are not given. The library came from the immunoSEQ multiplex PCR assay. RNA was extracted from all samples and reverse transcribed into cDNA, which served as template for TCR sequencing. First-strand cDNA was synthesized with SuperScript III using a 2:1 mix of oligo-dT and random hexamers. A synthetic immune receptor repertoire was used to measure amplification bias, and any remaining bias was corrected computationally. Per the original workflow: Raw reads were preprocessed to remove errors, and CDR3 was defined by IMGT conventions from the conserved cysteine to phenylalanine. To get clonality, Shannon entropy was normalized by log2 of the number of productive unique TCRs and the result was subtracted from 1. Scalp TCRbeta sequences were cross-referenced with sorted blood CD4 and CD8 repertoires so that the CD4 or CD8 identity of scalp clones could be inferred. TCRdb provides this immuneACCESS table in a form limited to in-frame rearrangements. Some clones are lacking; in checked studies, under half of them reflect an unresolved V gene, and why the rest are absent is not known. Clone size and V and J calls were adopted from that table, with D and trimming inferred from the DNA. The sample has 110,000 or so clones on record, approximately 58% of them singletons. 2.8% of the sample belongs to the ten largest clones.

This specimen belongs to a study of CD8+ T cells in alopecia areata (dated by TCRdb to 2016 to 2019). For the wider study: High-throughput TCRbeta sequencing was used to examine T cell clonal expansion in alopecia areata in both the C3H/HeJ mouse model and human patients. Clonality in the scalp was compared among normal scalp (n=4), patchy alopecia areata scalp (n=8), and alopecia totalis/universalis scalp (n=8). In humans, TCRbeta sequencing was performed on scalp tissue and on sorted CD4+ and CD8+ peripheral blood T cells from healthy controls and from patients with patchy or totalis/universalis alopecia areata. immunoSEQ multiplex PCR using 35 Vbeta forward primers and 13 Jbeta reverse primers was used to amplify TCRbeta CDR3 regions. RNA came from the PAXgene miRNA kit for fixed scalp, the miRNeasy kit for PBMCs, and the RNeasy kit for mouse skin.

PBMCs were isolated by density centrifugation and stained for CD3, CD4 and CD8, after which CD4+ and CD8+ T cells were sorted on a FACSAria. Unaffected controls provided scalp biopsies and blood samples. The CDR3 sequence holds 17 residues, the cysteine and phenylalanine included. The read is trimmed to its CDR3 DNA, 51 bases read in frame from base 1. Via the germline V gene, CDR1 is LGHNA and CDR2 YNFKEQ. V has 1 base trimmed and J has 2 bases trimmed; junction bases matching no gene number 7. Here is what the overall study found, with its caveats: Resident alphabeta T cells in normal human skin are also sequenced, complicating scalp TCR repertoire analysis, unlike mouse skin dominated by gammadelta T cells. TCR sequences shared between patients were less clear than in mice, possibly partly because of HLA diversity in the patient population. Lesional scalp, especially in alopecia totalis/universalis, showed higher clonality and more expanded CD8+ clones than normal scalp, suggesting antigenic drive.

Recombination linked TRBV4-2 to TRBJ2-2; 7 bases in the junction line up with TRBD1. What was sequenced was CD4+ T cells sorted from blood. This receptor was obtained from a human donor in good health. The DNA is as follows: TGTGCCAGCAGCCAAGCAAGGACAGGAGCCAACACCGGGGAGCTGTTTTTT. Protein translation: CASSQARTGANTGELFF.